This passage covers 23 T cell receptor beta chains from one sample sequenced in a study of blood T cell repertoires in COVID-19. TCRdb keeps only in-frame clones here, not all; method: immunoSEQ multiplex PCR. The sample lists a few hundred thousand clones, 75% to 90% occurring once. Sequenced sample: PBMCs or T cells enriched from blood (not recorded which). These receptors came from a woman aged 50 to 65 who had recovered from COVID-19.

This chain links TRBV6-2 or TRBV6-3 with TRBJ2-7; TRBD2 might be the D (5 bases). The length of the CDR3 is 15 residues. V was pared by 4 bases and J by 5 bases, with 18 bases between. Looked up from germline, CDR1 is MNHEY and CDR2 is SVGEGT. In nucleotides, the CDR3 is TGTGCCAGCAGTTCCCGAGGCGGGCTACGCCACGAGCAGTACTTC. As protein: CASSSRGGLRHEQYF.

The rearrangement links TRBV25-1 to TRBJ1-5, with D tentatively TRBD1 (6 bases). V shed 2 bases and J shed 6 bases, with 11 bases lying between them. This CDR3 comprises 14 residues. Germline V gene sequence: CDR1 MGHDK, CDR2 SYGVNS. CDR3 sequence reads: CASSELGGGQPQHF. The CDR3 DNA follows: TGTGCCAGCAGTGAACTAGGGGGGGGTCAGCCCCAGCATTTT.

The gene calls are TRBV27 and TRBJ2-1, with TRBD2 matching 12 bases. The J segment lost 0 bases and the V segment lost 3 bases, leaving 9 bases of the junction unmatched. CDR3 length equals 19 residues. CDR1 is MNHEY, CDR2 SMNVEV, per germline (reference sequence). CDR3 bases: TGTGCCAGCAGTTTTGCCCGGACTAGCGGGAAGAGCTCCTACAATGAGCAGTTCTTC. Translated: CASSFARTSGKSSYNEQFF.

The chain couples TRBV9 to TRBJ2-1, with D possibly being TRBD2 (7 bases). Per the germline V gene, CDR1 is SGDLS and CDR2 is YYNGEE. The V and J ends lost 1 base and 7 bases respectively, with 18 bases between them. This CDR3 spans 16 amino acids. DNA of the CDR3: TGTGCCAGCAGCGTAATCCCCCGAGGGGGGGCAAATGAGCAGTTCTTC. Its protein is CASSVIPRGGANEQFF.

This CDR3 reads CASSRGDGTEAFF. CDR3 in DNA: TGTGCCAGCAGCCGGGGGGACGGAACTGAAGCTTTCTTT. V and J are TRBV3-1 (or the pseudogene TRBV3-2) and TRBJ1-1, with D possibly matching TRBD1 (5 bases). CDR3 length equals 13 residues. CDR1 is LGHDT, CDR2 YNNKEL, per germline (reference sequence). V lost 4 bases and J lost 5, with 11 bases in between.

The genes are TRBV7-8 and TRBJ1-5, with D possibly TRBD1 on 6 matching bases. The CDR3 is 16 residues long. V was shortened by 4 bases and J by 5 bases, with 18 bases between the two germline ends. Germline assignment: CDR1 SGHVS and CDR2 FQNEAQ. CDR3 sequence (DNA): TGTGCCAGCAGCTCAACTTGGGGGGGCGGGGATCAGCCCCAGCATTTT. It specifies CASSSTWGGGDQPQHF. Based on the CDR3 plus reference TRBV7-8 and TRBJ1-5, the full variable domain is GAGVSQSPRYKVAKRGQDVALRCDPISGHVSLFWYQQALGQGPEFLTYFQNEAQLDKSGLPSDRFFAERPEGSVSTLKIQRTQQEDSAVYLCASSSTWGGGDQPQHFGDGTRLSIL.

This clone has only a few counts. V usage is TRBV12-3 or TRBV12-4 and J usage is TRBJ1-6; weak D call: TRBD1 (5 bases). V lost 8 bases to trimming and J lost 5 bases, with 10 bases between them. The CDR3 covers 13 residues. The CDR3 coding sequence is TGTGCCAGCTCCAGGGTTGATAATTCACCCCTCCACTTT. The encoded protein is CASSRVDNSPLHF.

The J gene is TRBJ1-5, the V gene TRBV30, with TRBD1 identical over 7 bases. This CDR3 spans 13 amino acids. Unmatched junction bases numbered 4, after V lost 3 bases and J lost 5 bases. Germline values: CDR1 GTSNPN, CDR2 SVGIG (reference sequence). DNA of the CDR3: TGTGCCTGGAGGAGAGGGGGCGATCAGCCCCAGCATTTT. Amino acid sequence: CAWRRGGDQPQHF.

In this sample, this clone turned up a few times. CDR3 bases: TGTGCCAGCAGCGTAGAACAGCACACTGAAGCTTTCTTT. It yields the protein CASSVEQHTEAFF. The J gene is TRBJ1-1, the V gene TRBV9; D gene unclear. Germline CDR1 reads SGDLS; CDR2 reads YYNGEE. The CDR3 is 13 amino acids. V was trimmed by 0 bases and J by 3 bases, leaving 6 bases between them.

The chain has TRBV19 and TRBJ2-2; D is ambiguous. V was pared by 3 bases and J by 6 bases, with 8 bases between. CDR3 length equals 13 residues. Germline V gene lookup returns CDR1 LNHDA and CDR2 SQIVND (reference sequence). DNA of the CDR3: TGTGCCAGTAGTATTGGCTCCCCCGGGGAGCTGTTTTTT. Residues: CASSIGSPGELFF.

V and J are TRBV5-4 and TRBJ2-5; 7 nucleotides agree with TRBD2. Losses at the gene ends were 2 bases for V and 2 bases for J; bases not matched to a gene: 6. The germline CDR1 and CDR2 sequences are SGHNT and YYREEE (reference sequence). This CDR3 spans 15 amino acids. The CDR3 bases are TGTGCCAGCAGCTTAGGACTAGAAGGTCAAGAGACCCAGTACTTC. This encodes CASSLGLEGQETQYF.

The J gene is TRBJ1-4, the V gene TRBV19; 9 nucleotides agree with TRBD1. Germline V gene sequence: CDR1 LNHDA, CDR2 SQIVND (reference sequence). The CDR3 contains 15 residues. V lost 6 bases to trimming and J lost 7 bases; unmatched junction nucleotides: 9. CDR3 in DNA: TGTGCCAGTAGCTACATAGGACAGGGGAGTGAAAAACTGTTTTTT. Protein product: CASSYIGQGSEKLFF.

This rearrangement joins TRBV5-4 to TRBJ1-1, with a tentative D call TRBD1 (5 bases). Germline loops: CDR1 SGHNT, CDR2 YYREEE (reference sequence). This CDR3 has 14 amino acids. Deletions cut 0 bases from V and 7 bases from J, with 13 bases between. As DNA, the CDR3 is TGTGCCAGCAGCTTGGACAGGTATTCAGTTGAAGCTTTCTTT. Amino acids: CASSLDRYSVEAFF.

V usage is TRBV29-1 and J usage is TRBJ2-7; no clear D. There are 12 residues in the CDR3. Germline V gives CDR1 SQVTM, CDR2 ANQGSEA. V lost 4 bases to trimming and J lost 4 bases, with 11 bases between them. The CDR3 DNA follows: TGCAGCGTTGGCCCGGCAGGTTACGAGCAGTACTTC. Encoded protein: CSVGPAGYEQYF.

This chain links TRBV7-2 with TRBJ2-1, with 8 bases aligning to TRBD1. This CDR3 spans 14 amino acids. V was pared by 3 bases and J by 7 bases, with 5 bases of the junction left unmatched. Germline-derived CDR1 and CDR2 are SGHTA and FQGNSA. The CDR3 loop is CASSLRQGWNEQFF. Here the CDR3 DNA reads TGTGCCAGCAGCTTGAGACAGGGGTGGAATGAGCAGTTCTTC. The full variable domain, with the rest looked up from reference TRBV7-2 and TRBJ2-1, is GAGVSQSPSNKVTEKGKDVELRCDPISGHTALYWYRQSLGQGLEFLIYFQGNSAPDKSGLPSDRFSAERTGGSVSTLTIQRTQQEDSAVYLCASSLRQGWNEQFFGPGTRLTVL.

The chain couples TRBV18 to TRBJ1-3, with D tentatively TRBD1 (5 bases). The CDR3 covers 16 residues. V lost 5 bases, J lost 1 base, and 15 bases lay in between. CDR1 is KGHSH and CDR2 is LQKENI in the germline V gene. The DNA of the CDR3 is TGTGCCAGCTCAACCTCGGGGGGAAGATCTGGAAACACCATATATTTT. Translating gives CASSTSGGRSGNTIYF.

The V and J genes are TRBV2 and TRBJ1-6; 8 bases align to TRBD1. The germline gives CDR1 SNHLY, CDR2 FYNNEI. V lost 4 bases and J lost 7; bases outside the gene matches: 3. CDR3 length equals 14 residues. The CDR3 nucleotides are TGTGCCAGCAGTGCCCGGGACAGGAATTCACCCCTCCACTTT. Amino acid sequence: CASSARDRNSPLHF.

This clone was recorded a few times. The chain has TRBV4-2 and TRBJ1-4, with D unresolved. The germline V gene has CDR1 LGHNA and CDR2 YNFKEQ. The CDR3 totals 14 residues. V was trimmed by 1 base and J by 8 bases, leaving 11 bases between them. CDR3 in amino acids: CASSQGGSGEKLFF. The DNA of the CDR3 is TGTGCCAGCAGCCAAGGGGGTAGCGGGGAAAAACTGTTTTTT.

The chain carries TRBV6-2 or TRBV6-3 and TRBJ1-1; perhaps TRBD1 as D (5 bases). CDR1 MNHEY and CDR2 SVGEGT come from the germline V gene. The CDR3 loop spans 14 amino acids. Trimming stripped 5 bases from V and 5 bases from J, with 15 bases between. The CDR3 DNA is TGTGCCAGCAGTAACCTGGCAGGGTTTACTGAAGCTTTCTTT. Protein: CASSNLAGFTEAFF.

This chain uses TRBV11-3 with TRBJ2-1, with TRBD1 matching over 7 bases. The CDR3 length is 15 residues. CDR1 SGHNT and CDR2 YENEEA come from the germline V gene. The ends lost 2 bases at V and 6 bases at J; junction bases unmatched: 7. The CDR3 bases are TGTGCCAGCAGCTTAAGGGACAGTTCACCCAATGAGCAGTTCTTC. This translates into CASSLRDSSPNEQFF.

In nucleotides, the CDR3 is TGTGCCAGCTCACTCGGACAGGGTGAGCTACAGCCCCAGCATTTT. Translation: CASSLGQGELQPQHF. This chain links TRBV18 with TRBJ1-5; 8 bases agree with TRBD1. The J segment lost 7 bases and the V segment lost 4 bases, leaving 9 bases of the junction unmatched. CDR3 length equals 15 residues. CDR1 is KGHSH, CDR2 LQKENI, per germline.

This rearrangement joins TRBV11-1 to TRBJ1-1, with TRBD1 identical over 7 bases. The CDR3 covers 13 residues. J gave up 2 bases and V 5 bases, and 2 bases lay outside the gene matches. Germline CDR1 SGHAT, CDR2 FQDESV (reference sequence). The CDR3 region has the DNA TGTGCCAGCAGCGACAGGGTAAACACTGAAGCTTTCTTT. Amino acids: CASSDRVNTEAFF. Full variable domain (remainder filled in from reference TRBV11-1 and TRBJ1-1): EAEVAQSPRYKITEKSQAVAFWCDPISGHATLYWYRQILGQGPELLVQFQDESVVDDSQLPKDRFSAERLKGVDSTLKIQPAELGDSAMYLCASSDRVNTEAFFGQGTRLTVV.

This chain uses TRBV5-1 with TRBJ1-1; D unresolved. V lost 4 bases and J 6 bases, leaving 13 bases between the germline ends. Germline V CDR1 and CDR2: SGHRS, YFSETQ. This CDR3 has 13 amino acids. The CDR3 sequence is CASSQSLGAEAFF. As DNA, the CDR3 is TGCGCCAGCAGCCAATCCCTCGGGGCTGAAGCTTTCTTT.